This T cell receptor (beta chain) was captured by sequencing in a study of early T cells in non-severe SARS-CoV-2 infection. On the study more broadly: The chains were unpaired, and the sequenced material was bulk RNA from unsorted whole blood. Broader study findings: Lookups in VDJdb leaned toward anti-spike CD8 responses and missed private and CD4 specificities.

Unique molecular identifiers were added to individual cDNA molecules. Via MiXCR, TCRdb re-called the 5' RACE reads, giving one row per CDR3 protein. This table has roughly 97,000 distinct CDR3 sequences, 11% appearing once. Germline values: CDR1 KGHSH, CDR2 LQKENI. Losses at the gene ends were 1 base for V and 4 bases for J; bases not matched to a gene: 6. This CDR3 is 16 amino acids long. This clonotype was found many times. Its specificity is unknown. The chain recombines TRBV18 with TRBJ2-3; TRBD1 aligns across 9 bases. The source of this sequence is an adult who was a healthcare worker with PCR-confirmed SARS-CoV-2 infection or an uninfected control (not recorded which). Sequenced material: whole blood, taken at baseline. The CDR3 region has the DNA TGTGCCAGCTCACCACGCGGACAGGGGATGCCAGATACGCAGTATTTT. Translating it yields CASSPRGQGMPDTQYF.